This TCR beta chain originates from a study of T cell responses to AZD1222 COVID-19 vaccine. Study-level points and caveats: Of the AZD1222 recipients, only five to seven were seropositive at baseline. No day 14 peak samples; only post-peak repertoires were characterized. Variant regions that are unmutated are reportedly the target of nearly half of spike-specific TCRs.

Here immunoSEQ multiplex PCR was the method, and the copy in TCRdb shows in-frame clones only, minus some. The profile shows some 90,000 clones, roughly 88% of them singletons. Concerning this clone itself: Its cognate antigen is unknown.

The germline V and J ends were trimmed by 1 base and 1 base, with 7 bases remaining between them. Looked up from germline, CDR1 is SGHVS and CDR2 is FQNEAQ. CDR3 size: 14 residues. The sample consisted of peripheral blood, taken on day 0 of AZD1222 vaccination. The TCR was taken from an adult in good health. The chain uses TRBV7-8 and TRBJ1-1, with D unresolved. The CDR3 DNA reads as TGTGCCAGCAGCTTAGAAGGCTGGAACACTGAAGCTTTCTTT. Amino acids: CASSLEGWNTEAFF.